This record looks at one T cell receptor (beta chain) sequence and its context. No antigen is known for it. TCRdb keeps only in-frame clones here, not all; method: immunoSEQ multiplex PCR. The sample yields under 40,000 clones, roughly 82% seen once. The entry originates in a study of PD-1 blockade in classical Hodgkin lymphoma. Overall study results and limits: Significant TCR diversity gains by C4D1 occurred in CD4+ but not CD8+ cells.

Relapse after autologous stem cell transplantation occurred in every patient, and brentuximab vedotin exposure varied. The sequence was collected from a human donor with classical Hodgkin lymphoma. Material: peripheral blood mononuclear cells (PBMCs), obtained at baseline.

CDR3 sequence: CASSVVGLAGGVYNEQFF. The CDR3 DNA sequence: TGTGCCAGCAGCGTAGTCGGACTAGCGGGGGGGGTTTACAATGAGCAGTTCTTC. The V and J genes are TRBV9 and TRBJ2-1; 15 positions match TRBD2. The germline CDR1 and CDR2 sequences are SGDLS and YYNGEE. The V and J ends lost 0 bases and 4 bases, in that order; junction bases with no gene match: 5. The CDR3 consists of 18 residues.